This T cell receptor (beta chain) was recovered during a study of blood T cell repertoires in COVID-19. Background on the study: From T cells, B-cell-depleted T cells, or PBMCs came the material, which was cDNA or gDNA.

Under the authors' procedure: Reference gene primers were amplified, and this amplification served to estimate nucleated cell counts. TCRdb's copy holds only in-frame clones and misses some; the assay was immunoSEQ multiplex PCR. V and J calls and clone size follow that table, whereas D and trimming were derived from the DNA. The repertoire has 100,000 to 150,000 clones, around nine tenths of them found once; the top ten carry more than 2%. This clone occurred once. The CDR3 covers 12 residues. Germline CDR1 reads GTSNPN; CDR2 reads SVGIG (reference sequence). V was shortened by 4 bases and J by 5 bases, with 11 bases between the two germline ends.

The sequenced sample consisted of peripheral blood. The chain carries TRBV30 and TRBJ1-1; D call uncertain. The sequence derives from a woman in her forties or fifties with acute or convalescent COVID-19. The CDR3 DNA is TGTGCCTGGAAGAGAGCGCCGACTGAAGCTTTCTTT. Encoded protein: CAWKRAPTEAFF.